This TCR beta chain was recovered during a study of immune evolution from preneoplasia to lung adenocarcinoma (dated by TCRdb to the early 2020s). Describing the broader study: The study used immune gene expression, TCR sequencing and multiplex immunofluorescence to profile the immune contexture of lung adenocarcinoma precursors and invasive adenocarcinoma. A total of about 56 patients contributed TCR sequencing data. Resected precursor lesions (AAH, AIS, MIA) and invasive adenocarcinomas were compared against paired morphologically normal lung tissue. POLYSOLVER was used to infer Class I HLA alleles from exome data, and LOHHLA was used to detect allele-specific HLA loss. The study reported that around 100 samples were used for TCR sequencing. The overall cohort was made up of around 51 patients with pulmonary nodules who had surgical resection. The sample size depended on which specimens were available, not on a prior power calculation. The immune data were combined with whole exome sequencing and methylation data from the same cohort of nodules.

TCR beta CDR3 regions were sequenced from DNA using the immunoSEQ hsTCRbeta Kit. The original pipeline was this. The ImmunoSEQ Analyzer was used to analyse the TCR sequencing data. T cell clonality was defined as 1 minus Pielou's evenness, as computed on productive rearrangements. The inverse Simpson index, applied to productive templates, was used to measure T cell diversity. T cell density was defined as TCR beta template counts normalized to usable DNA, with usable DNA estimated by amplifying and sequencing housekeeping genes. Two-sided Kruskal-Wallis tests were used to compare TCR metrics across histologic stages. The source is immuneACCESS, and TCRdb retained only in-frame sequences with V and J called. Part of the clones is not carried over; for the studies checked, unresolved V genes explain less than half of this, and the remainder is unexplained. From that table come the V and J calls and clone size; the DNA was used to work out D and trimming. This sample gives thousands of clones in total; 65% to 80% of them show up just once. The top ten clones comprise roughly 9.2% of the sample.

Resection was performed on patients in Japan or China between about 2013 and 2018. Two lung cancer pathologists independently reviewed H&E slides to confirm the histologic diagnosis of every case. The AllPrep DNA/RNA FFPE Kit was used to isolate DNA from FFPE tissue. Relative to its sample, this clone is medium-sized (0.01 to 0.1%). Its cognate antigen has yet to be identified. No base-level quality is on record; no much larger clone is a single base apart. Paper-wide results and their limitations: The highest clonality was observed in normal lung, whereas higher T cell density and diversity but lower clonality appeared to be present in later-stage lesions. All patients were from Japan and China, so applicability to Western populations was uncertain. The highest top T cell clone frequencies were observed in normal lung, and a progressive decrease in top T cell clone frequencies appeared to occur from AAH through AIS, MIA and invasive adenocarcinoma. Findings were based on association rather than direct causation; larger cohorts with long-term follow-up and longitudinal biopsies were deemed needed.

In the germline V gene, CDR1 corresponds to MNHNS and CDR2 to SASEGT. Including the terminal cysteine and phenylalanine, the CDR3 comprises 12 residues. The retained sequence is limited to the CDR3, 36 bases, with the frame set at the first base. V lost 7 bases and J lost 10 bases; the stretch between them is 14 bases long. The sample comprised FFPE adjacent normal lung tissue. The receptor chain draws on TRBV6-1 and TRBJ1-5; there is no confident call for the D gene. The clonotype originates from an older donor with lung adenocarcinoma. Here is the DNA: TGTGCCAGCACGAGTCTCGGTCTCCCCCAGCATTTT. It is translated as CASTSLGLPQHF.